One and the same sample provided the 26 T cell receptor beta chains below, sequenced in a study of blood T cells in healthy people across ages. Then a second PCR, running roughly 6 to 11 cycles, was carried out with a sample-barcoded 5' primer and a J-beta primer mix. TCRdb ran MiXCR on the 5' RACE reads and lists one entry per CDR3 protein. The repertoire holds about 970,000 distinct CDR3 sequences, with about 51% as singletons. Material: blood. The receptors come from a woman aged 55-69 years in good health.

This clonotype was picked up a small number of times. This rearrangement joins TRBV7-8 to TRBJ1-5, with 9 bases lining up with TRBD1. The V and J ends lost 1 base and 7 bases, in that order; junction bases with no gene match: 5. This CDR3 region has 15 residues. CDR1 SGHVS and CDR2 FQNEAQ come from the germline V gene. CDR3 in amino acids: CASSLGRTGDQPQHF. CDR3 coding DNA: TGTGCCAGCAGCTTAGGGCGGACAGGGGACCAGCCCCAGCATTTT.

This clonotype has just a few counts. The chain is built from TRBV10-3 and TRBJ2-3; 7 nucleotides line up with TRBD2. Germline CDR1 is ENHRY and CDR2 is SYGVKD. J was trimmed by 1 base and V by 4 bases; bases with no gene match: 2. CDR3 length: 14 residues. This CDR3 reads CAISAAGRTDTQYF. The CDR3 DNA is TGTGCCATCAGTGCAGCGGGACGCACAGATACGCAGTATTTT.

Points on this clonotype: One base away lies a much larger clone, so this may be a sequencing read error. The rearrangement uses TRBV18 and TRBJ2-7; unclear D gene. The CDR3 consists of 12 residues. CDR1 KGHSH and CDR2 LQKENI come from the germline V gene. CDR3 sequence reads: CSSSQTAYEQYF. The CDR3 DNA is TGTTCCAGCTCACAAACAGCCTACGAGCAGTACTTC.

CDR3 sequence reads: CATSDSTGASETQYF. CDR3 bases: TGTGCCACCAGTGATTCGACGGGGGCAAGTGAGACCCAGTACTTC. V usage is TRBV24-1 and J usage is TRBJ2-5; perhaps D is TRBD1 or TRBD2 (6 bases each). Trimming took off 2 bases at V and 5 bases at J, with 14 bases between the two ends. Germline assignment: CDR1 KGHDR and CDR2 SFDVKD. The CDR3 is made up of 15 amino acids.

Notes on this clonotype: This may arise from a read error, as a much more abundant clone is one base away. This sequence joins TRBV20-1 and TRBJ2-1; 8 bases are shared with TRBD2. Germline loops: CDR1 DFQATT, CDR2 SNEGSKA (reference sequence). The CDR3 is 15 amino acids. CDR3 loop: CSAGEPSGFRDEQFF. The CDR3, as DNA: TGCAGTGCTGGAGAGCCTAGCGGGTTTAGGGATGAGCAGTTCTTC.

This clonotype was picked up a small number of times. This chain links TRBV4-3 with TRBJ1-4, with D unclear. V was shortened by 4 bases and J by 3 bases, with 24 bases between the two germline ends. The germline CDR1 and CDR2 sequences are LGHNA and YSLEER. The CDR3 contains 19 residues. CDR3 in amino acids: CASSRRLTREGSANEKLFF. CDR3 sequence (DNA): TGCGCCAGCAGCCGCAGACTGACAAGGGAGGGCTCAGCTAATGAAAAACTGTTTTTT.

The rearrangement uses TRBV20-1 and TRBJ2-7; the match to TRBD2 covers 10 bases. The CDR3 is 15 amino acids. Germline CDR1 and CDR2: DFQATT and SNEGSKA (reference sequence). V shed 5 bases and J 5 bases; nucleotides not matched to a gene: 12. The CDR3 spells CSAGGDETSGNEQYF. The CDR3 DNA sequence: TGCAGTGCTGGTGGAGACGAAACTAGCGGGAACGAGCAGTACTTC.

This clonotype was counted between two and nine times. The chain has TRBV6-6 and TRBJ2-3; TRBD2 agrees at 9 bases. The CDR3 totals 16 residues. Trimming cost V 5 bases and J 3 bases; bases outside gene matches: 9. Germline assignment: CDR1 MNHNY and CDR2 SVGAGI (reference sequence). CDR3 nucleotides: TGTGCCAGCAGTATGAATAGCGGGAGAGGGACAGATACGCAGTATTTT. It specifies CASSMNSGRGTDTQYF.

The chain employs TRBV4-1 and TRBJ1-4; D is ambiguous. Looked up from germline, CDR1 is MGHRA and CDR2 is YSYEKL. This CDR3 comprises 13 residues. V lost 2 bases and J lost 5, with 6 bases in between. The CDR3 DNA sequence: TGCGCCAGCAGCCAAAACCGAAATGAAAAACTGTTTTTT. Translated: CASSQNRNEKLFF.

This clonotype was recorded many times. This chain links TRBV20-1 with TRBJ2-1; 13 bases fit TRBD2. The V segment lost 6 bases and the J segment 7 bases; nucleotides outside the gene matches: 9. CDR3 length: 15 amino acids. The germline gives CDR1 DFQATT, CDR2 SNEGSKA (reference sequence). DNA for the CDR3: TGCAGTGCCACCGGACTAGCGGGAGTAGTGAATGAGCAGTTCTTC. Translating gives CSATGLAGVVNEQFF.

V gene TRBV6-6 combines with J gene TRBJ2-2, with TRBD2 identical over 9 bases. CDR1 is MNHNY, CDR2 SVGAGI, per germline (reference sequence). The V segment lost 2 bases and the J segment 1 base; nucleotides outside the gene matches: 2. This CDR3 has 16 residues. CDR3 region: CASSYPTSGNTGELFF. The DNA for the CDR3 is TGTGCCAGCAGTTACCCGACTAGCGGGAACACCGGGGAGCTGTTTTTT.

The rearrangement links TRBV7-9 to TRBJ2-7; the match to TRBD2 covers 7 bases. Germline CDR1 and CDR2: SEHNR and FQNEAQ (reference sequence). V shed 5 bases, J shed 0 bases, and the junction held 16 bases outside the gene matches. The CDR3 contains 18 residues. The CDR3 DNA follows: TGTGCCAGCAGCCCAAAGAGCTCTAGCGGTCCCAGCTCCTACGAGCAGTACTTC. This encodes CASSPKSSSGPSSYEQYF.

This clonotype was seen more than once but under ten times. The rearrangement joins TRBV27 to TRBJ2-3, with 8 positions matching TRBD2. CDR3 length: 14 amino acids. V lost 8 bases to trimming and J lost 5 bases; unmatched junction nucleotides: 9. Germline lookup yields CDR1 MNHEY and CDR2 SMNVEV (reference sequence). The CDR3 nucleotides are TGTGCCAGCGTGAAAGCGGGAGTAGGAGATACGCAGTATTTT. Amino acid sequence: CASVKAGVGDTQYF.

The V call is TRBV4-1, the J call TRBJ2-5, with D possibly matching TRBD1 (5 bases). This CDR3 region has 19 residues. Germline CDR1 reads MGHRA; CDR2 reads YSYEKL. The germline V and J ends were trimmed by 0 bases and 0 bases, with 20 bases remaining between them. The CDR3 region has the DNA TGCGCCAGCAGCCAAGATCGGGTGGGGCGACCAAGGAACCAAGAGACCCAGTACTTC. Translated, it gives CASSQDRVGRPRNQETQYF.

This chain uses TRBV12-3 or TRBV12-4 with TRBJ2-4; unclear D gene. The V gene lost 6 bases and the J gene lost 6 bases, with 21 bases spanning the gap. The CDR3 runs to 16 residues. The CDR3 loop is CASRTPPEKVGNIQYF. The CDR3 coding sequence is TGTGCCAGCAGAACCCCGCCTGAGAAAGTAGGAAACATTCAGTACTTC.

V and J are TRBV30 and TRBJ1-1; 8 bases are a match to TRBD1. With 2 bases clipped from V and 5 bases from J, the junction kept 10 bases outside the gene matches. In germline, CDR1 is GTSNPN, CDR2 SVGIG (reference sequence). This CDR3 has 15 amino acids. DNA for the CDR3: TGTGCCTGGAGTCCGGACAGGGCAGGTAGGACTGAAGCTTTCTTT. This encodes CAWSPDRAGRTEAFF.

The chain employs TRBV12-3 or TRBV12-4 and TRBJ2-1, with 8 bases identical to TRBD1. This CDR3 contains 16 residues. J gave up 8 bases and V 0 bases, and 9 bases lay outside the gene matches. CDR3 nucleotides: TGTGCCAGCAGTTTAGCTCGACAGGGGATGGGCGATGAGCAGTTCTTC. This translates into CASSLARQGMGDEQFF.

The chain has TRBV28 and TRBJ2-1, with 9 positions matching TRBD2. CDR1 and CDR2 from the germline V gene are MDHEN and SYDVKM. The CDR3 sequence is 15 residues long. V shed 6 bases, J shed 4 bases, and the junction held 7 bases outside the gene matches. CDR3 DNA: TGTGCCAGCAGAAAATGGACTAGCGTTTACAATGAGCAGTTCTTC. This encodes CASRKWTSVYNEQFF.

This clonotype was counted ten times or more. V is TRBV7-2 and J is TRBJ2-3, with D uncertain. The ends were cut back, 1 base at V and 3 bases at J, with 5 bases in the middle. This CDR3 region has 13 residues. Germline values: CDR1 SGHTA, CDR2 FQGNSA. CDR3 nucleotide sequence: TGTGCCAGCAGCTTAGTGAGGACAGATACGCAGTATTTT. Its translation: CASSLVRTDTQYF.

This chain links TRBV20-1 with TRBJ2-3, with TRBD2 identical over 14 bases. There are 17 residues in the CDR3. With V trimmed by 6 bases and J by 4 bases, 12 bases remained unmatched. CDR1 is DFQATT and CDR2 is SNEGSKA in the germline V gene (reference sequence). The CDR3 sequence is CSAVGLAGGGRADTQYF. The DNA for the CDR3 is TGCAGTGCCGTAGGACTAGCGGGAGGAGGGAGAGCAGATACGCAGTATTTT.

The CDR3 spells CASSQVEYIGEKLFF. CDR3 bases: TGCGCCAGCAGCCAAGTTGAATACATCGGTGAAAAACTGTTTTTT. This rearrangement joins TRBV4-1 to TRBJ1-4, with no clear D. V lost 1 base, J lost 7 bases, and 13 bases lay in between. Germline CDR1 and CDR2: MGHRA and YSYEKL. The CDR3 has 15 amino acids.

A few counts support this clonotype. The V call is TRBV20-1, the J call TRBJ2-4; D is ambiguous. The CDR3 loop spans 14 amino acids. CDR1 is DFQATT and CDR2 is SNEGSKA in the germline V gene (reference sequence). The V and J ends lost 3 bases and 0 bases respectively, with 9 bases between them. The CDR3, as DNA: TGCAGTGCTAGTCCCCCACTAGCCAAAAACATTCAGTACTTC. Its translation is CSASPPLAKNIQYF.

The chain joins TRBV6-1 to TRBJ2-4; the D gene is possibly TRBD1 (6 bases). The tail of the sequence fits TRBJ2-7 better, so the J call may be wrong. The CDR3 length is 15 residues. CDR1 is MNHNS, CDR2 SASEGT, per germline. The CDR3 spells CASRAQGYPSYEQYF. CDR3 DNA: TGTGCCAGCAGGGCACAGGGTTATCCCAGCTACGAGCAGTACTTC.

The chain combines TRBV10-3 with TRBJ2-7; 9 bases are a match to TRBD1. With V trimmed by 0 bases and J by 4 bases, 4 bases remained unmatched. The germline V gene has CDR1 ENHRY and CDR2 SYGVKD. This CDR3 is 15 amino acids long. The CDR3, as DNA: TGTGCCATCAGTGAGTCGAACAGGGGGCAGTACGAGCAGTACTTC. This gives the protein CAISESNRGQYEQYF.

The chain employs TRBV7-3 and TRBJ2-7; possible D gene TRBD2, 5 bases. Looked up from germline, CDR1 is SGHTA and CDR2 is FQGTGA. This CDR3 spans 17 amino acids. Deletions cut 1 base from V and 0 bases from J, with 16 bases between. CDR3 coding DNA: TGTGCCAGCAGCTTAAAGGGCGGCGGACTCAGCTCCTACGAGCAGTACTTC. Residues: CASSLKGGGLSSYEQYF.

CDR3 residues: CASRTTWTAQETQYF. The CDR3 DNA reads as TGTGCCAGCAGAACCACTTGGACGGCCCAAGAGACCCAGTACTTC. The genes are TRBV6-5 and TRBJ2-5, with D unclear. The CDR3 runs to 15 residues. The germline V and J ends were trimmed by 6 bases and 1 base, with 15 bases remaining between them. CDR1 and CDR2 from the germline V gene are MNHEY and SVGAGI.